This T cell receptor (beta chain) came from a study of T cells in Graves' hyperthyroidism and ophthalmopathy. TCR beta CDR3 regions were amplified from RNA transcripts. The HTBI set primed first-round TCR CDR3 RT-PCR. TCRdb reanalysed the multiplex PCR reads using MiXCR and keeps one entry per CDR3 protein. The data hold 350,000 or so distinct CDR3 sequences, with around a sixth observed a single time. V lost 4 bases to trimming and J lost 7 bases; unmatched junction nucleotides: 4. The CDR3 has 12 residues. Per germline, CDR1 MNHEY and CDR2 SMNVEV (reference sequence). In making diagnoses, clinical symptoms, serum thyroxine and TRAb, thyroid ultrasound and orbital computed tomography were all used. The PBMCs studied were ones that came from roughly 9.1 ml fresh peripheral blood.

The sequenced material came from blood. The chain couples TRBV27 to TRBJ2-7; 7 positions match TRBD2. The receptor was derived from a woman aged 40 to 50 with Graves' ophthalmopathy. CDR3 amino acids: CASSSNGGEQYF. DNA for the CDR3: TGTGCCAGCAGTTCCAACGGGGGGGAGCAGTACTTC.